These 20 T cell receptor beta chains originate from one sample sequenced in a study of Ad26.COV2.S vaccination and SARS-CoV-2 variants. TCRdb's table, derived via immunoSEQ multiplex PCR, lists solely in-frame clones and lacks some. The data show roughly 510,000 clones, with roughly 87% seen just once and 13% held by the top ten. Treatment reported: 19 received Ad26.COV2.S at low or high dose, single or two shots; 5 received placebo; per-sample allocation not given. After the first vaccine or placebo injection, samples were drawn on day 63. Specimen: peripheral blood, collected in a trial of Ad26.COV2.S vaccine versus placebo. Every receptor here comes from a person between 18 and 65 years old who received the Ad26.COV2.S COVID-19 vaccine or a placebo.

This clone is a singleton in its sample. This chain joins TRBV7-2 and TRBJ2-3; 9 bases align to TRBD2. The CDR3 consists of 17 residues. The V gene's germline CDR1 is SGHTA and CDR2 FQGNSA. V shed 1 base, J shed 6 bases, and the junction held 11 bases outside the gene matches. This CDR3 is CASSLEAWREGGDTQYF. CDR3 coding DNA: TGTGCCAGCAGCTTAGAGGCGTGGCGGGAGGGAGGGGATACGCAGTATTTT.

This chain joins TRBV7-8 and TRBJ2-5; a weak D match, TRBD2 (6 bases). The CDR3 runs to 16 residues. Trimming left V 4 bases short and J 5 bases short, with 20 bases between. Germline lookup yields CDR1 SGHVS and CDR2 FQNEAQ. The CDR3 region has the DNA TGTGCCAGCAGCTACAGTATCGCGGGAAGGTCGGAGACCCAGTACTTC. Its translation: CASSYSIAGRSETQYF. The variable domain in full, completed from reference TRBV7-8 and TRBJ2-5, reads GAGVSQSPRYKVAKRGQDVALRCDPISGHVSLFWYQQALGQGPEFLTYFQNEAQLDKSGLPSDRFFAERPEGSVSTLKIQRTQQEDSAVYLCASSYSIAGRSETQYFGPGTRLLVL.

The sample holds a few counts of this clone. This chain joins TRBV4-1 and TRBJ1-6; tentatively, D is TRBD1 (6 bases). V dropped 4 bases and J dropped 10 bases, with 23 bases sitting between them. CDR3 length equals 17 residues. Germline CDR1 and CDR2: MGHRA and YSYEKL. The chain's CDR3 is CASSPLDRPTIGSPLHF. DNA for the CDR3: TGCGCCAGCAGCCCGCTGGACAGACCAACCATAGGATCACCCCTCCACTTT.

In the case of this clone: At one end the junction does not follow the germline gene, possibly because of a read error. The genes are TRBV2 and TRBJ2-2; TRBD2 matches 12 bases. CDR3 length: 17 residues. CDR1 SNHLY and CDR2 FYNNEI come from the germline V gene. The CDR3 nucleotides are TGTGCCAGCAGCGAAGGGGGACTAGCGGGCCTCACCGGGGAGCTGTTTTTT. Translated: CASSEGGLAGLTGELFF.

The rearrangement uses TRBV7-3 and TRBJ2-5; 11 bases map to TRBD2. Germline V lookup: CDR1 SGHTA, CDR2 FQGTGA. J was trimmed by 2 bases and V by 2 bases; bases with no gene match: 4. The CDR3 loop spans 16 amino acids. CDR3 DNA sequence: TGTGCCAGCAGCTTAGGACTAGCGGGCCCGCAAGAGACCCAGTACTTC. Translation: CASSLGLAGPQETQYF.

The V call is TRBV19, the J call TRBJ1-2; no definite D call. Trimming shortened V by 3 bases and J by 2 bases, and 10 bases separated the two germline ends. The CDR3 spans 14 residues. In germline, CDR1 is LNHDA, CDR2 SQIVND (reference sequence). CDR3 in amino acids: CASSIATTNYGYTF. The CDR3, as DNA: TGTGCCAGTAGTATCGCTACCACGAACTATGGCTACACCTTC.

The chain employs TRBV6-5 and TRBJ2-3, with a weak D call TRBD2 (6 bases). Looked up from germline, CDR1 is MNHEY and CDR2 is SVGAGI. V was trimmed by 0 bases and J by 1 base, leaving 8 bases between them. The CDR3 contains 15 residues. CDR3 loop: CASSYSGGGTDTQYF. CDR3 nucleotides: TGTGCCAGCAGTTACTCGGGGGGAGGCACAGATACGCAGTATTTT.

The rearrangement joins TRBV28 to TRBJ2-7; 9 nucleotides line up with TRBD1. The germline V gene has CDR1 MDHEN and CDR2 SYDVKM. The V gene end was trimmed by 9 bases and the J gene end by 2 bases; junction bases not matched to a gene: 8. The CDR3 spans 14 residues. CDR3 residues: CASTGQGNPYEQYF. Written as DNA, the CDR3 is TGTGCCAGTACCGGACAGGGGAACCCCTACGAGCAGTACTTC.

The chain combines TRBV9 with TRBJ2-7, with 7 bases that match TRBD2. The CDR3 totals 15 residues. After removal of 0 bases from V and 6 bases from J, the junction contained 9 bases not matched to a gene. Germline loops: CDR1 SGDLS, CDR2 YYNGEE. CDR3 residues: CASSVDSAGVFEQYF. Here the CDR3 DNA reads TGTGCCAGCAGCGTAGACTCTGCGGGAGTCTTCGAGCAGTACTTC.

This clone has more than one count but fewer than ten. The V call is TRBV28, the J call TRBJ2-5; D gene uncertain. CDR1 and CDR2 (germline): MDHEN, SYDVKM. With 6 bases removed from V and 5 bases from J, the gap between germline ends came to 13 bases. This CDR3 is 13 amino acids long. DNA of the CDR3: TGTGCCAGCAGGGCTGTTGCTCCGGAGACCCAGTACTTC. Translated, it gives CASRAVAPETQYF.

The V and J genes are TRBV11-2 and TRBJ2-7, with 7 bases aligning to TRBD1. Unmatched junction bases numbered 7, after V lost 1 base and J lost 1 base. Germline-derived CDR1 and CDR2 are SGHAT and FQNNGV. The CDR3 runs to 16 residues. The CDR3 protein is CASSLGGRGSSYEQYF. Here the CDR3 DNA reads TGTGCCAGCAGCTTAGGGGGCAGGGGGTCTTCCTACGAGCAGTACTTC.

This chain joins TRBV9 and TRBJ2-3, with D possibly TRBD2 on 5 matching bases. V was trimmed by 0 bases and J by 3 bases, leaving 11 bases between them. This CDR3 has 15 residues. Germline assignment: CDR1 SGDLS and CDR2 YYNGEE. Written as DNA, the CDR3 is TGTGCCAGCAGCGTAGTTGCCGCGGGTACAGATACGCAGTATTTT. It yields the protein CASSVVAAGTDTQYF.

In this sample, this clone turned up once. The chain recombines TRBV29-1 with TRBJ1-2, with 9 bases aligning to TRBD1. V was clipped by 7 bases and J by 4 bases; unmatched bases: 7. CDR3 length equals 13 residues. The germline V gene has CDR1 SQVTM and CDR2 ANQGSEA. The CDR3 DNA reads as TGCAGCGGTCGAACAGGGGGCGGCTATGGCTACACCTTC. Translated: CSGRTGGGYGYTF.

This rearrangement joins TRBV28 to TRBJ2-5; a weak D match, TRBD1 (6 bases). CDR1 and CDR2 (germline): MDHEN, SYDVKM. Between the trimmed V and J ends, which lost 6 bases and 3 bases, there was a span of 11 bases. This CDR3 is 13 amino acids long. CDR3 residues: CASSHGTKETQYF. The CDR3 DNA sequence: TGTGCCAGCAGCCACGGGACAAAAGAGACCCAGTACTTC.

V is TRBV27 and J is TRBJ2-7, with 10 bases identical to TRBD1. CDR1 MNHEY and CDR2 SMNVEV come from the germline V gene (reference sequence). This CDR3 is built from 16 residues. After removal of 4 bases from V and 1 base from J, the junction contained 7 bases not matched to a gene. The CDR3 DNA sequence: TGTGCCAGCAGTTCCTCCGGGACAGGGGTTTCCTACGAGCAGTACTTC. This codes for CASSSSGTGVSYEQYF.

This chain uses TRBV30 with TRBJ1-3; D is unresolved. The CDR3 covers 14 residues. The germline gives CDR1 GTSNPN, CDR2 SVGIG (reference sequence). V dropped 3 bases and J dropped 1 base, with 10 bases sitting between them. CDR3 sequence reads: CAWSFTSSGNTIYF. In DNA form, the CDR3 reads TGTGCCTGGAGCTTCACCTCGTCTGGAAACACCATATATTTT. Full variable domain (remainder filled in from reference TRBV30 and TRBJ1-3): SQTIHQWPATLVQPVGSPLSLECTVEGTSNPNLYWYRQAAGRGLQLLFYSVGIGQISSEVPQNLSASRPQDRQFILSSKKLLLSDSGFYLCAWSFTSSGNTIYFGEGSWLTVV.

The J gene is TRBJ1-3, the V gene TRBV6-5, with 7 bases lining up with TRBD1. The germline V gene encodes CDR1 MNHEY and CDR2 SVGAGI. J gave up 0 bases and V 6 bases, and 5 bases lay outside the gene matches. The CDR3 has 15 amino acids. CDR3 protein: CASRATGSSGNTIYF. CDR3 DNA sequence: TGTGCCAGCAGAGCGACAGGGAGCTCTGGAAACACCATATATTTT.

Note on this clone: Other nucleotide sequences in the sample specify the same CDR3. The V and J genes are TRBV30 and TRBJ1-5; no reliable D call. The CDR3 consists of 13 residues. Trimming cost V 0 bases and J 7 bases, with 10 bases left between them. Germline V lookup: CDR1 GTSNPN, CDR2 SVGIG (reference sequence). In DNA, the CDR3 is TGTGCCTGGAGTGTCGGGGAGGACCAGCCCCAGCATTTT. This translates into CAWSVGEDQPQHF.

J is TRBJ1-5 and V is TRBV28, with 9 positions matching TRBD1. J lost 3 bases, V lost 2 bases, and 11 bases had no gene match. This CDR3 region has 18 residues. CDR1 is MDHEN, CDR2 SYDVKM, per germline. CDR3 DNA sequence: TGTGCCAGCAGTTTAGGGCTTAACCGGGACAGGGCCAATCAGCCCCAGCATTTT. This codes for CASSLGLNRDRANQPQHF.

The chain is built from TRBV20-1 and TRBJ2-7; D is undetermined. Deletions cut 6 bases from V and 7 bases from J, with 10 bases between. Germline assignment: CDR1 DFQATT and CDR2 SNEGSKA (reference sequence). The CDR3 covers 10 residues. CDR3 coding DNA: TGCAGTGCAGAATTAGTAGAGCAGTACTTC. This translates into CSAELVEQYF.